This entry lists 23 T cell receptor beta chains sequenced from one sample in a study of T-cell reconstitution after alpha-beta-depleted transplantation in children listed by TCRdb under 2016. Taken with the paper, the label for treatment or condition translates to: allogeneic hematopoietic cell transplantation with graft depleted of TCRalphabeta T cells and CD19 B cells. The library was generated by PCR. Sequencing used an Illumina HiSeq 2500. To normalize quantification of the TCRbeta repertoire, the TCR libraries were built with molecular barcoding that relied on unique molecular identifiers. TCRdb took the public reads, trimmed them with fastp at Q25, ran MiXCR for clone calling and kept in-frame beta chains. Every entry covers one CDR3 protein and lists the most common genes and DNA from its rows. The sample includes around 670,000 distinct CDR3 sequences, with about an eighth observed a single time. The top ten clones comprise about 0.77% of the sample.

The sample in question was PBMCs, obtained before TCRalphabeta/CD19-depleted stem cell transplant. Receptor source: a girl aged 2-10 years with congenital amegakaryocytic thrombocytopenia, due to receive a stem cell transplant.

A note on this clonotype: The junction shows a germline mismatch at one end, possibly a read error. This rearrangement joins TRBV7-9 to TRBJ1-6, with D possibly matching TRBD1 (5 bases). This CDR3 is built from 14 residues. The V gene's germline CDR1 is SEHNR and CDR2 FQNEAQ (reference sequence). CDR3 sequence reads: CVSSLEETDSPLHF. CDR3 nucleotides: TGTGTCAGCAGCTTAGAAGAGACAGATTCACCCCTCCACTTT.

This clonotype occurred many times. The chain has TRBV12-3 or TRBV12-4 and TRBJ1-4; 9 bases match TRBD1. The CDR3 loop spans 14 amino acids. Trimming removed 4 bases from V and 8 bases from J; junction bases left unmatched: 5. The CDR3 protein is CASSSGQGPEKLFF. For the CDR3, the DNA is TGTGCCAGCAGTTCGGGACAGGGTCCCGAAAAACTGTTTTTT.

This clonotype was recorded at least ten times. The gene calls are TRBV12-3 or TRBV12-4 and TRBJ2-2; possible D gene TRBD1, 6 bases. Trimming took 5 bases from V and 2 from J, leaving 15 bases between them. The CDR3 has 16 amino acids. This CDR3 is CASSGWTVINTGELFF. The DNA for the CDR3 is TGTGCCAGCAGTGGATGGACAGTGATTAACACCGGGGAGCTGTTTTTT.

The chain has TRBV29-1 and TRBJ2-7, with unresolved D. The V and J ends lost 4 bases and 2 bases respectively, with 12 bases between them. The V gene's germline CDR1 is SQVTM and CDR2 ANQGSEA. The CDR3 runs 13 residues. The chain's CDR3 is CSVGVGTAYEQYF. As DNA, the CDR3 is TGCAGCGTTGGTGTGGGCACCGCCTACGAGCAGTACTTC.

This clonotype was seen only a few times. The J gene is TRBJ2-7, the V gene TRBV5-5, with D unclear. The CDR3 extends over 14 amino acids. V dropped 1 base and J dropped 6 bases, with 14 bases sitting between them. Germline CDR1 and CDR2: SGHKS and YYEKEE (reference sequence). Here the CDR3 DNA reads TGTGCCAGCAGCTTGATTGGTTTGGTCGTCGAGCAGTACTTC. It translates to CASSLIGLVVEQYF.

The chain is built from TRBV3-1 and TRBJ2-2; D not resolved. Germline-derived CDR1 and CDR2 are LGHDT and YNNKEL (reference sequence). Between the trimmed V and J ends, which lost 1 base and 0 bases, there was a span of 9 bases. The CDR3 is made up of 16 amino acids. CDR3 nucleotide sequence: TGTGCCAGCAGCCAAGTCCAGGCCGCGAACACCGGGGAGCTGTTTTTT. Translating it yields CASSQVQAANTGELFF.

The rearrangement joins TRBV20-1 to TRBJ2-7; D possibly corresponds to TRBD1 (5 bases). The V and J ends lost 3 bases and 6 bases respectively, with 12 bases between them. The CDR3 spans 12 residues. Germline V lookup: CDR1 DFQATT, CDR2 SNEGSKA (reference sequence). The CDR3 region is CSASSQGGEQYF. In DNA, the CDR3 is TGCAGTGCTAGCAGTCAGGGCGGCGAGCAGTACTTC.

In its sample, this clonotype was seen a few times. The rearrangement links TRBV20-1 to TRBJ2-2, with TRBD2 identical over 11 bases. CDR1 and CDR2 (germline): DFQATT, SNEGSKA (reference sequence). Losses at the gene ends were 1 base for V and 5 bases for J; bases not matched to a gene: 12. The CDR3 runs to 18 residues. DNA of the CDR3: TGCAGTGCTAGAGCCGGGACTAGCGGAAGTAGTAATACCGGGGAGCTGTTTTTT. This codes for CSARAGTSGSSNTGELFF.

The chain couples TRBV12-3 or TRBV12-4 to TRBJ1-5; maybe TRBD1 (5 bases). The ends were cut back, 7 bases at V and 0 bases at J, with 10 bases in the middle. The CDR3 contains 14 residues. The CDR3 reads CASKPTVSNQPQHF. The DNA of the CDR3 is TGTGCCAGCAAACCGACAGTTAGCAATCAGCCCCAGCATTTT.

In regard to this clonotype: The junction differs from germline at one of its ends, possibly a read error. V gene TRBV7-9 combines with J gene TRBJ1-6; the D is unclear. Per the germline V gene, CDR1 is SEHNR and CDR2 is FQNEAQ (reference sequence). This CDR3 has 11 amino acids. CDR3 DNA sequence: TGTGCCAGCAGCTTAGACGGGCCGCCTTACTTT. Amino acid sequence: CASSLDGPPYF.

CDR3 residues: CSVEGEFANEQFF. In DNA form, the CDR3 reads TGCAGCGTTGAGGGGGAATTTGCGAATGAGCAGTTCTTC. This rearrangement joins TRBV29-1 to TRBJ2-1; perhaps D is TRBD1 or TRBD2 (5 bases each). V was cut by 3 bases and J by 7 bases, with 13 bases left in between. Germline V gives CDR1 SQVTM, CDR2 ANQGSEA. The CDR3 sequence is 13 residues long.

CDR3 bases: TGTGCCAGCAGTGATTACTCCCCCCACGAGCAGTACTTC. The encoded protein is CASSDYSPHEQYF. The chain links TRBV6-1 to TRBJ2-7; the D is unclear. This CDR3 spans 13 amino acids. CDR1 is MNHNS and CDR2 is SASEGT in the germline V gene. V was shortened by 3 bases and J by 5 bases, with 11 bases between the two germline ends.

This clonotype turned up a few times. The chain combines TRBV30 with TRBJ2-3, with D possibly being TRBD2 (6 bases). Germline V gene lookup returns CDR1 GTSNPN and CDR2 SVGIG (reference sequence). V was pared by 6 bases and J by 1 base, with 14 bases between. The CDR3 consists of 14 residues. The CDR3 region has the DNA TGTGCCTGTACCCTAGGAGGGGGCACAGATACGCAGTATTTT. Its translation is CACTLGGGTDTQYF.

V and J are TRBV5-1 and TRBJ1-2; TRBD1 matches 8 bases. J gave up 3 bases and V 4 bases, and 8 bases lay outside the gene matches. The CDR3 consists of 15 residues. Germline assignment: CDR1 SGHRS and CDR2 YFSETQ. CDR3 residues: CASSTQGDGDYGYTF. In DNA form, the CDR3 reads TGCGCCAGCAGCACACAGGGGGACGGAGACTATGGCTACACCTTC.

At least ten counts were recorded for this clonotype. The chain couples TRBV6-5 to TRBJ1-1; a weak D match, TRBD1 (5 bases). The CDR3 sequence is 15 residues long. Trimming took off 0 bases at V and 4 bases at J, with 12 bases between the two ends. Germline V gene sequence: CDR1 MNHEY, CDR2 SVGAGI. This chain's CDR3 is CASSYSGGLGTEAFF. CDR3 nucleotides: TGTGCCAGCAGTTACTCGGGGGGTTTGGGCACTGAAGCTTTCTTT.

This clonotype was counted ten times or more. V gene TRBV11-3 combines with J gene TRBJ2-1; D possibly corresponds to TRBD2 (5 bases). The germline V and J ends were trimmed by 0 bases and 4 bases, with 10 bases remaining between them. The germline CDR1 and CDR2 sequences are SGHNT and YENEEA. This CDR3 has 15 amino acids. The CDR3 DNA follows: TGTGCCAGCAGCTTAGAGGTAGAGGGTTACAATGAGCAGTTCTTC. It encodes CASSLEVEGYNEQFF.

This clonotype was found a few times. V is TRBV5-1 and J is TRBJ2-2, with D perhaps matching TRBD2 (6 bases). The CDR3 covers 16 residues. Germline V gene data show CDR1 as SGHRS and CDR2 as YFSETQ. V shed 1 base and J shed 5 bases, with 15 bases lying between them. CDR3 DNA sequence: TGCGCCAGCAGCTTGAGGTTGCTGGGGGGAACCGGGGAGCTGTTTTTT. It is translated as CASSLRLLGGTGELFF.

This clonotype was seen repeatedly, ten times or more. CDR3 coding DNA: TGTGCCAGCAGCTTGGTGCTCAAAGGGGCATACAATGAGCAGTTCTTC. Amino acids: CASSLVLKGAYNEQFF. J is TRBJ2-1 and V is TRBV5-6; perhaps TRBD1 as D (5 bases). CDR1 and CDR2 from the germline V gene are SGHDT and YYEEEE. The length of the CDR3 is 16 residues. Trimming took 0 bases from V and 4 from J, leaving 14 bases between them.

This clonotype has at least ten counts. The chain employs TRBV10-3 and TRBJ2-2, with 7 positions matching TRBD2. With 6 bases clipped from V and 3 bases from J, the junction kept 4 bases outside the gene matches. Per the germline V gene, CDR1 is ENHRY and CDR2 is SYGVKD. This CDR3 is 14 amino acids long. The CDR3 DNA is TGTGCCATCAGATTTGGGGGGGACACCGGGGAGCTGTTTTTT. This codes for CAIRFGGDTGELFF.

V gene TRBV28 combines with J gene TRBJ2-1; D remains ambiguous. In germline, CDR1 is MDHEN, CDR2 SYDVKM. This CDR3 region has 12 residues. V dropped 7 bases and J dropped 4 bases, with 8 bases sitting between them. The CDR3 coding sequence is TGTGCCAGCACCTCGCCGTACAATGAGCAGTTCTTC. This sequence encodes CASTSPYNEQFF.

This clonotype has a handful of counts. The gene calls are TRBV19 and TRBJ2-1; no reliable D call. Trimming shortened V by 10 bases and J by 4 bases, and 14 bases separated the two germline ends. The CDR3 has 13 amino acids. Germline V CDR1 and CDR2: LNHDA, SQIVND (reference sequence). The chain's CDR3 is CATSKSGYNEQFF. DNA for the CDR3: TGTGCCACCTCAAAGTCAGGATACAATGAGCAGTTCTTC.

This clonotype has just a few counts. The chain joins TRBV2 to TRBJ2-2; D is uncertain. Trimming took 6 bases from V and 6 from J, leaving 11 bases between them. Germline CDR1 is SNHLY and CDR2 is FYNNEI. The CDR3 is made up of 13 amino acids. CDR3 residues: CASRRSGPGELFF. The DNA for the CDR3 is TGTGCCAGCAGAAGGTCGGGTCCCGGGGAGCTGTTTTTT. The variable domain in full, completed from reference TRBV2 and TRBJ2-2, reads EPEVTQTPSHQVTQMGQEVILRCVPISNHLYFYWYRQILGQKVEFLVSFYNNEISEKSEIFDDQFSVERPDGSNFTLKIRSTKLEDSAMYFCASRRSGPGELFFGEGSRLTVL.

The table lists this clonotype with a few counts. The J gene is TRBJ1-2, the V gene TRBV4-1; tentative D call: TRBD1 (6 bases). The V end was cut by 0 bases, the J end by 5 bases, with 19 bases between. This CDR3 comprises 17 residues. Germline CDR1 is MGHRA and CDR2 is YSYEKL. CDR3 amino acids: CASSQDEAQGIKYGYTF. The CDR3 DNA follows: TGCGCCAGCAGCCAAGACGAGGCCCAGGGGATTAAGTATGGCTACACCTTC.